This TCR beta chain was recovered during a study of T cells after yellow fever vaccination. Study in general: It was SMART-Seq v4 Ultra Low Input that prepared the fractions with low cell numbers. The study's findings and limits: Booster sampling recovered most clones from primary vaccination (96% CD4, approximately 90% CD8). It was a small share of clonotypes that appeared in both CD4 and CD8 compartments.

They built TCR cDNA with 5'RACE template switching, a step that put in a universal primer site and UMIs. TCRdb re-called the 5' RACE reads with MiXCR, one entry per CDR3 protein. Altogether some 150,000 distinct CDR3 sequences are present, around 9.7% being singletons, with the ten largest covering 35% to 40%. This clonotype appeared a few times. Its target is unknown. V was pared by 1 base and J by 0 bases, with 13 bases between. Looked up from germline, CDR1 is SEHNR and CDR2 is FQNEAQ (reference sequence). The CDR3 consists of 17 residues. Source: CD8+ T cells sorted from PBMCs, taken 45 days after the yellow fever booster vaccination. The chain recombines TRBV7-9 with TRBJ2-1; D not resolved. The sequence came from a man aged 18-30 years who received the YFV17D yellow fever vaccine. The DNA of the CDR3 is TGTGCCAGCAGCTTAGTAGTCACCGGTAGCTCCTACAATGAGCAGTTCTTC. Translating gives CASSLVVTGSSYNEQFF.